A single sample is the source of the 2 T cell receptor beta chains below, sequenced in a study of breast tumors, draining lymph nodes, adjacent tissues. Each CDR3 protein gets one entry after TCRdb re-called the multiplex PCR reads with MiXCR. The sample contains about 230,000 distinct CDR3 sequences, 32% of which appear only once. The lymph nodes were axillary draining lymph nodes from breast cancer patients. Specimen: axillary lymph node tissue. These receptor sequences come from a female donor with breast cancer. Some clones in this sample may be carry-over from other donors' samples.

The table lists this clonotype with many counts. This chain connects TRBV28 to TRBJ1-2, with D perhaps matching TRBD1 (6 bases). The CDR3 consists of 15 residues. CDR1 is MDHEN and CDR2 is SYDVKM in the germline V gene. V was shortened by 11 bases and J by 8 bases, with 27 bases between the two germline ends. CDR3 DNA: TGTGCCGCATGCCAGGCCCAGGGGATGTGGGTGGGCTACACCTTC. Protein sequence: CAACQAQGMWVGYTF.

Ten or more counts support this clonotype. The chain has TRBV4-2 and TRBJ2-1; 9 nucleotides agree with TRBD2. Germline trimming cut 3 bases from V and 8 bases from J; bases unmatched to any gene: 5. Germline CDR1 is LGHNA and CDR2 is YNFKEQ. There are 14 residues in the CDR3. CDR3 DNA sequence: TGTGCCAGCAGCCAGGCTAGCGGGAATGATGAGCAGTTCTTC. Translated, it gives CASSQASGNDEQFF.